The following is a TCR beta chain sequence with its context. Its target is not known. The data were obtained in a study of T cells in localized non-small cell lung cancer. Sequencing was performed with immunoSEQ multiplex PCR; in TCRdb, only in-frame clones are kept and a portion is missing. The sample holds more than 100,000 clones, roughly 90% seen once. V lost 1 base to trimming and J lost 6 bases, with 9 bases between them. CDR3 size: 14 residues. Germline V gives CDR1 SNHLY, CDR2 FYNNEI. Study outcomes and limitations: Clonality peaked in uninvolved adjacent lung rather than tumor. Paired adjacent lung recovered a median about 60 of the top 100 tumor clones. There was an association of higher blood T cell density with longer overall survival. Heterogeneity remains possible because sequencing was limited to only one tumor region.

V and J are TRBV2 and TRBJ1-4; D gene unclear. The sample in question was peripheral blood, obtained before any cancer treatment. This receptor was taken from a female donor older than 55 with stage I lung adenocarcinoma. The CDR3 region has the DNA TGTGCCAGCAGTGAAGGGCAGAACTATGAAAAACTGTTTTTT. As protein: CASSEGQNYEKLFF. The full variable domain, rest sourced from reference TRBV2 and TRBJ1-4, is EPEVTQTPSHQVTQMGQEVILRCVPISNHLYFYWYRQILGQKVEFLVSFYNNEISEKSEIFDDQFSVERPDGSNFTLKIRSTKLEDSAMYFCASSEGQNYEKLFFGSGTQLSVL.